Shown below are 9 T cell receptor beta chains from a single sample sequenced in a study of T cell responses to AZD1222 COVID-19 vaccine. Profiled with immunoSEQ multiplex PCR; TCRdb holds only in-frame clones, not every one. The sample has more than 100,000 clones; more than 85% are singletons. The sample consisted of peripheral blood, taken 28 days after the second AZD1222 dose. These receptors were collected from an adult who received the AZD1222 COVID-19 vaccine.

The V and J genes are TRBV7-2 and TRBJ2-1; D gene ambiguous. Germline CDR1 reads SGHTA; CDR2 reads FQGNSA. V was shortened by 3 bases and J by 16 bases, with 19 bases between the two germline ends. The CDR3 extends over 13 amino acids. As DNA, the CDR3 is TGTGCCAGCAGCTTCCCCGGGTCCATAGTCCCCTTCTTC. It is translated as CASSFPGSIVPFF.

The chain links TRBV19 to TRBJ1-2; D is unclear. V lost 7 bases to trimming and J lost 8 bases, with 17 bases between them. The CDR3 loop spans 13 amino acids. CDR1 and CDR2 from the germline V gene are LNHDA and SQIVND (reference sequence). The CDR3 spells CASKDMGVAGYTF. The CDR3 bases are TGTGCCAGTAAAGATATGGGCGTGGCCGGCTACACCTTC.

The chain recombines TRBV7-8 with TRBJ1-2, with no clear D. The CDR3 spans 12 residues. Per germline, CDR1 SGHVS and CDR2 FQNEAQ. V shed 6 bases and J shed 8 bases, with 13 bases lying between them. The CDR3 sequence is CASSSGSFGYTF. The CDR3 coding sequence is TGTGCCAGCAGTTCGGGCAGTTTCGGCTACACCTTC.

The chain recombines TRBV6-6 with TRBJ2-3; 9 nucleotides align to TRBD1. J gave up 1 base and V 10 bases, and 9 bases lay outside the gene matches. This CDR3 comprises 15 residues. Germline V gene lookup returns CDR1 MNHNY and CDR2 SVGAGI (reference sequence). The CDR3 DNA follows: TGTGCCATTACGGCGGGACAGGGCCGCACAGATACGCAGTATTTT. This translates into CAITAGQGRTDTQYF.

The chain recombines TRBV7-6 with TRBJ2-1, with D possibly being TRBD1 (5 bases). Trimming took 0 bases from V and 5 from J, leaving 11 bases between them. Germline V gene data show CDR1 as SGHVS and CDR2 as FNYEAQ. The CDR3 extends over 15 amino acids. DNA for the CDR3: TGTGCCAGCAGCTTAGCGGGGCTTAAGGACAATGAGCAGTTCTTC. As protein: CASSLAGLKDNEQFF.

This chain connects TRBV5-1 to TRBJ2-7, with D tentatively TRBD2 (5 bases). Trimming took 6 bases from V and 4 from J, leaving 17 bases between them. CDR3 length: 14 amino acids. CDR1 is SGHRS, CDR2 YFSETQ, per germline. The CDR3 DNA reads TGCGCCAGCACCCCGAGCCTAAGCGGATACGAGCAGTACTTC. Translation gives CASTPSLSGYEQYF.

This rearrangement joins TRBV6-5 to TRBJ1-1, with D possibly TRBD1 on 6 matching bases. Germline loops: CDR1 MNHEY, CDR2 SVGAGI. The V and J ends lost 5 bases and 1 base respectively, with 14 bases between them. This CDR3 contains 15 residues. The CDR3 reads CASSRTETGNTEAFF. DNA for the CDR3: TGTGCCAGCAGTCGAACCGAGACAGGGAACACTGAAGCTTTCTTT.

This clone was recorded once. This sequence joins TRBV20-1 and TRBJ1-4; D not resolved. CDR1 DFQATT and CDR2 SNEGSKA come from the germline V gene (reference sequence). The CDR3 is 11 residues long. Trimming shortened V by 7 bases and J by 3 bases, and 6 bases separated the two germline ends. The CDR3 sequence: CSGRANEKLFF. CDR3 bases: TGCAGTGGGCGGGCTAATGAAAAACTGTTTTTT.

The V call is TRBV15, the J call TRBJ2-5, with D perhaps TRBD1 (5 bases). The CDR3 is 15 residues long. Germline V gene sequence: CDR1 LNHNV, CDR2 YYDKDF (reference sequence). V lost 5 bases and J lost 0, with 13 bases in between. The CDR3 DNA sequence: TGTGCCACCAGCCCCTTAGGGGCGTACCAAGAGACCCAGTACTTC. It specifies CATSPLGAYQETQYF.